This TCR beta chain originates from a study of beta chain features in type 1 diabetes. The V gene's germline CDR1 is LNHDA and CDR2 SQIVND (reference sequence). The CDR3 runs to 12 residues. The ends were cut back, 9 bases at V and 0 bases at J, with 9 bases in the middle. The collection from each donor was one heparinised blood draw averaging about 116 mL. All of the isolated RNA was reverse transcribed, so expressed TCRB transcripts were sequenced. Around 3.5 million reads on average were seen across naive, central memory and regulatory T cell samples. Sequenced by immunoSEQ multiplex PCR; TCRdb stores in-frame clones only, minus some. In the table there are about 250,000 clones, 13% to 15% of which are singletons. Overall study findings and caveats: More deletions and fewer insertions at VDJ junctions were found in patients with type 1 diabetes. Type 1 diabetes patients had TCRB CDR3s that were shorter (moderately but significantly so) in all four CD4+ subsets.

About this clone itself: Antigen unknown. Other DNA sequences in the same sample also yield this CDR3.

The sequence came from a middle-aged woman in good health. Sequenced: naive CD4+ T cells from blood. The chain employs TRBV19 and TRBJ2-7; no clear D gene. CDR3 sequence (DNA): TGTGCCAGCTCGACTGGCTCCTACGAGCAGTACTTC. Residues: CASSTGSYEQYF.